Presented here are 8 T cell receptor beta chains from one specimen sequenced in a study of T cell repertoires in cytomegalovirus infection (dated by TCRdb to about 2019). These reads were obtained on an Illumina HiSeq 1500. TCRdb trimmed the raw reads at Q25, called clones with MiXCR and kept productive beta chains. CDR3 protein duplicates are merged, each entry listing the most common genes and DNA. The sample table lists some 450,000 distinct CDR3 sequences, approximately 32% of them with a count of one. The top ten constitute roughly 15% of the sample. Sequencing was carried out using PBMCs. These receptors all stem from a human donor in good health (CMV status not recorded). Some clones in this sample may be carry-over from other donors' samples.

The rearrangement uses TRBV20-1 and TRBJ2-4, with D possibly called TRBD1 or TRBD2 (6 bases each). The CDR3 totals 15 residues. CDR1 DFQATT and CDR2 SNEGSKA come from the germline V gene (reference sequence). V lost 8 bases and J lost 1, with 18 bases in between. The CDR3 region is CSTRGQQGAKNIQYF. In DNA, the CDR3 is TGCAGTACCCGGGGGCAACAAGGGGCCAAAAACATTCAGTACTTC.

This clonotype was recorded a few times. The J gene is TRBJ2-6, the V gene TRBV19; D might be TRBD2 (6 bases). The CDR3 extends over 18 amino acids. In germline, CDR1 is LNHDA, CDR2 SQIVND (reference sequence). V lost 5 bases, J lost 2 bases, and 19 bases lay in between. Written as DNA, the CDR3 is TGTGCCAGTAGTTTTTCCGGGAGCGGTCCCCCTGGGGCCAACGTCCTGACTTTC. Protein product: CASSFSGSGPPGANVLTF.

This clonotype has a handful of counts. This chain joins TRBV6-1 and TRBJ1-1, with 7 bases aligning to TRBD1. The CDR3 runs 13 residues. Germline-derived CDR1 and CDR2 are MNHNS and SASEGT. Losses at the gene ends were 6 bases for V and 3 bases for J; bases not matched to a gene: 4. The CDR3 loop reads CASSPGQHTEAFF. CDR3 DNA sequence: TGTGCCAGCAGCCCGGGACAGCACACTGAAGCTTTCTTT.

The V call is TRBV19, the J call TRBJ2-3, with D perhaps being TRBD1 or TRBD2 (5 bases each). The CDR3 is 14 amino acids. Trimming removed 6 bases from V and 3 bases from J, with 13 bases in between. CDR1 is LNHDA and CDR2 is SQIVND in the germline V gene (reference sequence). DNA of the CDR3: TGTGCCAGTAGGAGGGGCTCGGCGACAGATACGCAGTATTTT. Translation gives CASRRGSATDTQYF.

This clonotype was seen ten or more times. V gene TRBV7-2 combines with J gene TRBJ2-1; 10 bases agree with TRBD2. The CDR3 length is 17 residues. Per the germline V gene, CDR1 is SGHTA and CDR2 is FQGNSA. Trimming took 5 bases from V and 6 from J; bases not matched to a gene: 13. The CDR3 reads CASSPQGRLAGVNEQFF. As DNA, the CDR3 is TGTGCCAGCAGCCCCCAAGGAAGGCTAGCGGGGGTCAATGAGCAGTTCTTC.

This clonotype was seen only once. Compared with germline, one end of the junction differs, possibly owing to a read error. The chain joins TRBV6-9 to TRBJ1-1, with D maybe TRBD1 (5 bases). CDR3 size: 15 residues. Germline CDR1 reads MNHGY; CDR2 reads SVAAGI. The CDR3 reads CSSSYSNMGDTEAFF. The CDR3 DNA sequence: TGTTCCAGCAGTTACTCGAATATGGGGGACACTGAAGCTTTCTTT.

The chain has TRBV2 and TRBJ2-3; a weak D match, TRBD1 (6 bases). CDR1 and CDR2 (germline): SNHLY, FYNNEI. The CDR3 length is 15 residues. Deletions cut 8 bases from V and 3 bases from J, with 18 bases between. The CDR3 region is CASYVSGERTDTQYF. The CDR3 DNA follows: TGTGCCAGCTACGTATCAGGGGAGAGGACAGATACGCAGTATTTT.

As regards this clonotype: A read error may account for a junction end that differs from germline. V and J are TRBV29-1 and TRBJ2-1; 8 positions agree with TRBD2. This CDR3 is 14 amino acids long. Germline V gene sequence: CDR1 SQVTM, CDR2 ANQGSEA. Here the CDR3 reads CSVPLAAIYKEPFF. CDR3 coding DNA: TGCAGCGTCCCACTAGCGGCTATATACAAGGAGCCGTTCTTC.